The following is a TCR beta chain sequence with its context. CDR3 size: 17 residues. V shed 4 bases and J shed 2 bases, with 20 bases lying between them. Germline V CDR1 and CDR2: MGHDK, SYGVNS. Every participating donor contributed 7.5 to 10 milliliters of peripheral blood through a draw. The sample comes from a study of blood T cells in healthy people across ages. It was with a sample-barcoded 5' primer and a J-beta primer mix that a second PCR of roughly 7 to 12 cycles was run. TCRdb re-derived calls from the 5' RACE reads in MiXCR, one entry per CDR3 protein. The table includes over a million distinct CDR3 sequences, around 27% detected once. This same sample was also taken into another study, of T cells of mothers and their children. That publication notes: Study donors consisted of a few healthy Caucasian mothers and their six children. The study obtained over 9 million TCR beta CDR3 reads per mother and some 3 million per child. Not a single persistent microchimeric T cell clone was detected.

The chain recombines TRBV25-1 with TRBJ2-5; D not resolved. The source of this sequence is a girl aged 2 to 9 in good health. Sequenced material: blood. CDR3 in amino acids: CASSGFLGFWPQETQYF. CDR3 DNA: TGTGCCAGCAGTGGATTTCTCGGGTTTTGGCCTCAAGAGACCCAGTACTTC.